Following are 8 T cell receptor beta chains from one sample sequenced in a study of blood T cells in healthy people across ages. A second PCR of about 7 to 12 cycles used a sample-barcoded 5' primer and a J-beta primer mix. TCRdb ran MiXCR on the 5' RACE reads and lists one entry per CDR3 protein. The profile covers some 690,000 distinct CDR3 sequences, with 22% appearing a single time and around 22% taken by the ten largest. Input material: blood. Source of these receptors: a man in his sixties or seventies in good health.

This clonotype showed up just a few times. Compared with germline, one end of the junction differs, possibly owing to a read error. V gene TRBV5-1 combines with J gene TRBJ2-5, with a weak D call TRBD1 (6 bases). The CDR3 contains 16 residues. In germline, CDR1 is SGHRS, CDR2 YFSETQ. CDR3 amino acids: CASSWVSQGIQETQHF. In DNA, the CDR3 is TGCGCCAGCAGCTGGGTGTCACAGGGTATACAAGAGACCCAGCACTTC.

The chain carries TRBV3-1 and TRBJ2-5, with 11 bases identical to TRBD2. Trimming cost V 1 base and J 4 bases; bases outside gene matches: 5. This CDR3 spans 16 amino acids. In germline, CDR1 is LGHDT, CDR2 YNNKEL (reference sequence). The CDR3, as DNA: TGTGCCAGCAGCCAAGCTCGACTAGCGGGGACAGAGACCCAGTACTTC. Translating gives CASSQARLAGTETQYF.

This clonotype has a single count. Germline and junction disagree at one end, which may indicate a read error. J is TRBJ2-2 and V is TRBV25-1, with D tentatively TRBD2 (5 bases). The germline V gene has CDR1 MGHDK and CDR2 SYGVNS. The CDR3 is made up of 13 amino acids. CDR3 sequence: CASSALNTGEPFF. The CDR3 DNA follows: TGTGCCAGCAGTGCTCTGAACACCGGGGAGCCGTTTTTT.

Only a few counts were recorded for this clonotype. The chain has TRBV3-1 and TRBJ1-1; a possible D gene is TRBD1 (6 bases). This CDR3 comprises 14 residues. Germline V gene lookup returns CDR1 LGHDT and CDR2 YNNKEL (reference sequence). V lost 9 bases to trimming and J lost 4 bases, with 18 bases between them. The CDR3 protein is CASTGGVESTEAFF. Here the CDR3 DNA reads TGTGCCAGTACTGGGGGCGTGGAGAGCACTGAAGCTTTCTTT.

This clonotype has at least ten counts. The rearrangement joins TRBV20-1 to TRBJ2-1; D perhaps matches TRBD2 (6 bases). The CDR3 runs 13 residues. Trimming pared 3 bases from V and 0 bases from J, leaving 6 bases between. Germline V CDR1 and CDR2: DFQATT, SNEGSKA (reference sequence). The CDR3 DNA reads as TGCAGTGCTAGCGGGAGCTCCTACAATGAGCAGTTCTTC. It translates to CSASGSSYNEQFF.

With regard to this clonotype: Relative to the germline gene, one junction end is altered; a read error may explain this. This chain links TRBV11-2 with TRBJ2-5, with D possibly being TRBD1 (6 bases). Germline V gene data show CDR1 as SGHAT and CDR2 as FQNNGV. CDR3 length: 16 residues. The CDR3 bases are TGTGCCAGCAGCCCAAATTCTGGGACATTGTCCTACGAGCAGCACTTC. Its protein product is CASSPNSGTLSYEQHF.

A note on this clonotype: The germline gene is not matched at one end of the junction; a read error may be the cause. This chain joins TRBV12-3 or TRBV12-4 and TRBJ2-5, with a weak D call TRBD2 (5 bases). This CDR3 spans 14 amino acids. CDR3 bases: TGTCCCAGCAGTTGGCCGGGGTACCAAGAGACCCAGTACTTC. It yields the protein CPSSWPGYQETQYF.

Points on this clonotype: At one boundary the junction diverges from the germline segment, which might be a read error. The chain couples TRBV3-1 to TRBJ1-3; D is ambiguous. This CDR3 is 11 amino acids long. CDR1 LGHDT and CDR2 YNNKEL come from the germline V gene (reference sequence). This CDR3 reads CASSRGRNFHF. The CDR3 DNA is TGTGCCAGCAGCCGCGGGCGCAATTTCCATTTT.